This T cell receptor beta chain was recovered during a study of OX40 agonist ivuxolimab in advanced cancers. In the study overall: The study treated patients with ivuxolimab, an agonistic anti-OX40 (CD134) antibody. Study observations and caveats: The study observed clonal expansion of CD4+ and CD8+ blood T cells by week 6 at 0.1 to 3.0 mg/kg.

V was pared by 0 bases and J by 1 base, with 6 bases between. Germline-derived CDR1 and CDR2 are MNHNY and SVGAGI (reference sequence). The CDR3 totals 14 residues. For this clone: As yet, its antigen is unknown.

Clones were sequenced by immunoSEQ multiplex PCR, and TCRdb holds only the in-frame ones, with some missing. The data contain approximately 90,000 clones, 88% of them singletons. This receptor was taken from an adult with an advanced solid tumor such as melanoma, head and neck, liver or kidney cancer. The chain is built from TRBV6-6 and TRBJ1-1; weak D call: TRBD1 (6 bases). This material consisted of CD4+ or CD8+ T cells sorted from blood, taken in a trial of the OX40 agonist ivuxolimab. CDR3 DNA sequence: TGTGCCAGCAGTTACTCGACAGGGAACACTGAAGCTTTCTTT. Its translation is CASSYSTGNTEAFF.